The 22 T cell receptor beta chains in this list originate from one sample, sequenced in a study of radiation and T cells in renal cell carcinoma. Time point given: blood 4 weeks post-SBRT, at nephrectomy. Treatment meaning: 15 Gy SBRT to primary tumor, nephrectomy 4 weeks later. The repertoire was sequenced with immunoSEQ multiplex PCR; TCRdb's copy has only in-frame clones and lacks some. The sample shows around 81,000 clones, around 81% of them seen only once. Here the sequenced sample was blood, taken from a patient whose treatment included radiotherapy and nephrectomy. These receptors were obtained from a man in his fifties with renal cell carcinoma.

This clone was picked up a small number of times. The J gene is TRBJ1-1, the V gene TRBV19; 10 nucleotides agree with TRBD1. Losses at the gene ends were 11 bases for V and 5 bases for J; bases not matched to a gene: 8. The germline V gene encodes CDR1 LNHDA and CDR2 SQIVND (reference sequence). This CDR3 region has 13 residues. The CDR3 sequence: CASQDRGWTEAFF. The CDR3 DNA follows: TGTGCCTCCCAGGACAGGGGGTGGACTGAAGCTTTCTTT. The variable domain in full, with the rest retrieved from reference TRBV19 and TRBJ1-1, is DGGITQSPKYLFRKEGQNVTLSCEQNLNHDAMYWYRQDPGQGLRLIYYSQIVNDFQKGDIAEGYSVSREKKESFPLTVTSAQKNPTAFYLCASQDRGWTEAFFGQGTRLTVV.

This chain links TRBV7-3 with TRBJ2-3, with TRBD1 identical over 10 bases. Germline values: CDR1 SGHTA, CDR2 FQGTGA. CDR3 length: 13 amino acids. The V and J ends lost 3 bases and 9 bases, in that order; junction bases with no gene match: 3. CDR3 protein: CASSLLGQGTQYF. The CDR3 bases are TGTGCCAGCAGCTTGTTGGGACAGGGGACGCAGTATTTT. Looking up the rest from reference TRBV7-3 and TRBJ2-3 gives the full variable domain: GAGVSQTPSNKVTEKGKYVELRCDPISGHTALYWYRQSLGQGPEFLIYFQGTGAADDSGLPNDRFFAVRPEGSVSTLKIQRTERGDSAVYLCASSLLGQGTQYFGPGTRLTVL.

The V call is TRBV11-2, the J call TRBJ2-2; no reliable D call. The length of the CDR3 is 14 residues. The germline gives CDR1 SGHAT, CDR2 FQNNGV. Trimming took 2 bases from V and 8 from J, leaving 12 bases between them. CDR3 sequence: CASSLRYYKGELFF. The CDR3 DNA reads as TGTGCCAGCAGCTTAAGGTACTACAAAGGGGAGCTGTTTTTT.

The table lists this clone with a count of one. The limits of the CDR3 on the DNA are not certain, so only TCRdb's listed CDR3 is given. V and J are TRBV29-1 and TRBJ1-3. The CDR3 comprises 22 residues, both ends counted. The germline CDR1 and CDR2 sequences are SQVTM and ANQGSEA. The CDR3 sequence is CSALLRTFLWKHHIFWSHTIYF.

Here the CDR3 DNA reads TGTGCCAGCAGCTTAAGGGCCCTGAGAAGTTATAGCAATCAGCCCCAGCATTTT. Protein: CASSLRALRSYSNQPQHF. V and J are TRBV7-8 and TRBJ1-5; D unresolved. This CDR3 has 18 amino acids. Trimming left V 2 bases short and J 0 bases short, with 17 bases between. Germline assignment: CDR1 SGHVS and CDR2 FQNEAQ.

This chain connects TRBV2 to TRBJ1-1; a possible D gene is TRBD1 (6 bases). Germline CDR1 and CDR2: SNHLY and FYNNEI. There are 14 residues in the CDR3. With 5 bases removed from V and 0 bases from J, the gap between germline ends came to 10 bases. This CDR3 reads CASSKGHMNTEAFF. The CDR3 DNA reads TGTGCCAGCAGTAAGGGACATATGAACACTGAAGCTTTCTTT.

This clone has a handful of counts. V gene TRBV11-2 combines with J gene TRBJ2-7; D gene ambiguous. Deletions cut 2 bases from V and 8 bases from J, with 16 bases between. This CDR3 is built from 14 residues. CDR1 SGHAT and CDR2 FQNNGV come from the germline V gene. CDR3: CASSLSMNLEKQYF. CDR3 DNA: TGTGCCAGCAGCTTATCTATGAACCTTGAGAAGCAGTACTTC.

The table lists this clone with a few counts. This chain joins TRBV7-9 and TRBJ2-7; a possible D gene is TRBD2 (5 bases). The CDR3 is 12 residues long. From germline, CDR1 is SEHNR and CDR2 FQNEAQ (reference sequence). V was pared by 3 bases and J by 2 bases, with 5 bases between. CDR3 in DNA: TGTGCCAGCAGCTTCGGGACCTACGAGCAGTACTTC. Protein: CASSFGTYEQYF.

V is TRBV28 and J is TRBJ2-7, with D unresolved. The germline V gene has CDR1 MDHEN and CDR2 SYDVKM. Trimming removed 7 bases at V and 3 bases at J, with 7 bases between. This CDR3 spans 11 amino acids. The CDR3: CASNSVYEQYF. Here the CDR3 DNA reads TGTGCCAGCAACTCGGTCTACGAGCAGTACTTC.

The sample holds one count of this clone. J is TRBJ2-3 and V is TRBV9, with TRBD1 identical over 7 bases. The CDR3 spans 15 residues. V dropped 0 bases and J dropped 3; count of bases not matched to a gene: 4. Germline CDR1 reads SGDLS; CDR2 reads YYNGEE. The DNA of the CDR3 is TGTGCCAGCAGCGTAGATAACAGGGGAACAGATACGCAGTATTTT. It encodes CASSVDNRGTDTQYF.

CDR3 bases: TGTGCCTCGACGTGGTCCAGCAATCAGCCCCAGCATTTT. It specifies CASTWSSNQPQHF. The gene calls are TRBV10-3 and TRBJ1-5, with D uncertain. Trimming stripped 11 bases from V and 1 base from J, with 12 bases between. The germline gives CDR1 ENHRY, CDR2 SYGVKD. The CDR3 totals 13 residues.

This rearrangement joins TRBV9 to TRBJ1-1; D perhaps matches TRBD1 (5 bases). CDR3 size: 15 residues. The germline CDR1 and CDR2 sequences are SGDLS and YYNGEE. The V end was cut by 3 bases, the J end by 2 bases, with 14 bases between. This CDR3 is CASSALRGYNTEAFF. DNA of the CDR3: TGTGCCAGCAGCGCCCTACGGGGGTATAACACTGAAGCTTTCTTT. The full variable domain, completed using reference TRBV9 and TRBJ1-1, is DSGVTQTPKHLITATGQRVTLRCSPRSGDLSVYWYQQSLDQGLQFLIQYYNGEERAKGNILERFSAQQFPDLHSELNLSSLELGDSALYFCASSALRGYNTEAFFGQGTRLTVV.

This chain joins TRBV30 and TRBJ2-7; 10 bases align to TRBD1. Germline V CDR1 and CDR2: GTSNPN, SVGIG (reference sequence). The CDR3 length is 14 residues. The trim removed 3 bases at V and 2 bases at J, leaving 4 bases unmatched. CDR3 nucleotides: TGTGCCTGGAGGGGAGGGACAGGGGCCTACGAGCAGTACTTC. Encoded protein: CAWRGGTGAYEQYF.

The V call is TRBV10-3, the J call TRBJ2-7; D possibly matches TRBD1 or TRBD2 (5 bases each). V was trimmed by 7 bases and J by 7 bases, leaving 29 bases between them. CDR3 size: 17 residues. Germline-derived CDR1 and CDR2 are ENHRY and SYGVKD. The CDR3 region is CAITMEGTSVNTREQYF. For the CDR3, the DNA is TGTGCCATCACCATGGAAGGGACGAGCGTGAACACTCGAGAGCAGTACTTC.

The V and J genes are TRBV9 and TRBJ1-1; a weak D match, TRBD1 (5 bases). The CDR3 spans 13 residues. V lost 4 bases, J lost 5 bases, and 12 bases lay in between. Germline V gene lookup returns CDR1 SGDLS and CDR2 YYNGEE. The CDR3 here is CASSFTGGTEAFF. The CDR3 region has the DNA TGTGCCAGCAGCTTTACGGGGGGGACTGAAGCTTTCTTT.

This chain links TRBV5-1 with TRBJ1-3, with D maybe TRBD1 (6 bases). Trimming stripped 4 bases from V and 1 base from J, with 15 bases between. This CDR3 contains 16 residues. Germline-derived CDR1 and CDR2 are SGHRS and YFSETQ. DNA of the CDR3: TGCGCCAGCAGCCGAACAACGCAGGGGTCTGGAAACACCATATATTTT. It encodes CASSRTTQGSGNTIYF.

The V and J genes are TRBV2 and TRBJ2-1, with D hard to call. Germline CDR1 SNHLY, CDR2 FYNNEI. V was pared by 6 bases and J by 4 bases, with 13 bases between. This CDR3 contains 14 residues. The CDR3 region is CASSSIHSYNEQFF. CDR3 DNA sequence: TGTGCCAGCAGCAGCATACACAGTTACAATGAGCAGTTCTTC.

In DNA, the CDR3 is TGTGCCAGCAGCGTGGTACAGGAGGAATCTGAAGCTTTCTTT. This gives the protein CASSVVQEESEAFF. This sequence joins TRBV9 and TRBJ1-1, with D tentatively TRBD1 (5 bases). The V end lost 2 bases, the J end lost 6 bases, and 14 bases lay between the germline ends. In germline, CDR1 is SGDLS, CDR2 YYNGEE. This CDR3 region has 14 residues. The complete variable domain, with remaining parts taken from reference TRBV9 and TRBJ1-1, reads DSGVTQTPKHLITATGQRVTLRCSPRSGDLSVYWYQQSLDQGLQFLIQYYNGEERAKGNILERFSAQQFPDLHSELNLSSLELGDSALYFCASSVVQEESEAFFGQGTRLTVV.

V gene TRBV7-3 combines with J gene TRBJ2-5; D uncertain. Per the germline V gene, CDR1 is SGHTA and CDR2 is FQGTGA. The CDR3 totals 15 residues. V lost 3 bases and J 4 bases, leaving 15 bases between the germline ends. CDR3: CASSFYGLESETQYF. CDR3 bases: TGTGCCAGCAGCTTTTACGGGCTTGAGTCAGAGACCCAGTACTTC.

The chain is built from TRBV28 and TRBJ1-4, with 8 bases aligning to TRBD1. The V gene's germline CDR1 is MDHEN and CDR2 SYDVKM. The V gene end was trimmed by 7 bases and the J gene end by 8 bases; junction bases not matched to a gene: 9. CDR3 length: 14 residues. The CDR3 here is CASTRDRRREKLFF. CDR3 nucleotides: TGTGCCAGCACCAGGGACAGGCGTCGAGAAAAACTGTTTTTT.

This clone was observed a handful of times. The V gene is TRBV7-3, the J gene TRBJ2-3; no reliable D call. Germline V gene sequence: CDR1 SGHTA, CDR2 FQGTGA. V was clipped by 5 bases and J by 7 bases, with 16 bases between them. There are 14 residues in the CDR3. In DNA form, the CDR3 reads TGTGCCAGCAGCGCCCAGACATCGGCTAATACGCAGTATTTT. Translating it yields CASSAQTSANTQYF.

The chain is built from TRBV11-2 and TRBJ2-7; 12 bases are shared with TRBD1. Germline CDR1 SGHAT, CDR2 FQNNGV. CDR3 length: 16 amino acids. J was trimmed by 2 bases and V by 2 bases; bases with no gene match: 4. DNA for the CDR3: TGTGCCAGCAGCTTACTCCGGGACAGGGGGCCCTACGAGCAGTACTTC. It encodes CASSLLRDRGPYEQYF.